There are a few counts of the clone carrying this T cell receptor (beta chain). The data belong to a study of identical twins. Each CDR3 protein gets one entry after TCRdb re-called the 5' RACE reads with MiXCR. The repertoire holds about 920,000 distinct CDR3 sequences, with 10% to 15% as singletons. V lost 10 bases, J lost 3 bases, and 17 bases lay in between. Germline V CDR1 and CDR2: MNHNS, SASEGT. CDR3 size: 14 residues. In addition, the sample was reused for a study of yellow fever vaccine responses in identical twins.

Sequences were obtained from PBMCs. The chain combines TRBV6-1 with TRBJ2-3, with D possibly matching TRBD2 (7 bases). The receptor was derived from a woman aged 18-29 years in good health. The CDR3, as DNA: TGTGCCATGGGAGGGGGGCGCAGAACAGATACGCAGTATTTT. Its protein product is CAMGGGRRTDTQYF.